This TCR beta chain appears in the sequencing data of a study of cytomegalovirus exposure and HLA in healthy donors. The CDR3 has 16 amino acids. Germline-derived CDR1 and CDR2 are MNHEY and SMNVEV (reference sequence). V dropped 0 bases and J dropped 2; count of bases not matched to a gene: 2. With 60 Vbeta and 13 Jbeta primers, the PCR was carried out. Here immunoSEQ multiplex PCR was the method, and the copy in TCRdb shows in-frame clones only, minus some. The repertoire includes about 180,000 clones, more than 65% of them detected once, and approximately 0.47% sits in the top ten. The chain has TRBV27 and TRBJ1-3, with 9 nucleotides matching TRBD1. Sequencing used PBMCs. The source of this sequence is a woman in her forties or fifties in good health and CMV-seronegative. The CDR3 nucleotides are TGTGCCAGCAGTTTATCCCACAGGGGGCCTGGAAACACCATATATTTT. It is translated as CASSLSHRGPGNTIYF.